The rows below give T cell receptor beta chains drawn from one sample of a study of blood T cells in healthy people across ages. TCRdb fed the 5' RACE reads into MiXCR, producing one record per CDR3 protein. The sample has approximately 1.5 million distinct CDR3 sequences; less than 45% are singletons. Sequenced input: blood. The receptors were gathered from a woman between 18 and 29 years old in good health. The CDR3 runs from the conserved cysteine through the conserved F or W. Fields, in order: J gene, clone size, V gene, CDR3 length, D gene, CDR3 protein, CDR3 DNA. A D gene is named only where the DNA matches it firmly. A clone size is listed for some rows: how often the clone was seen (once, few, many), or a class if it is expanded.

TRBJ2-5	.	TRBV28	14	.	CASSLSGINNEQYF	TGTGCCAGCAGTTTATCAGGGATCAACAATGAGCAGTACTTC
TRBJ2-3	.	TRBV15	16	TRBD2	CATSRDLTSGVDTQYF	TGTGCCACCAGCAGAGATCTGACTAGCGGTGTGGATACGCAGTATTTT
TRBJ1-2	.	TRBV20-1	15	.	CSVVRGLRGNYGYTF	TGCAGTGTAGTCCGGGGACTGCGAGGGAACTATGGCTACACCTTC
TRBJ2-3	once	TRBV10-3	13	.	CAISGLEEDTQYF	TGTGCCATCAGTGGATTAGAAGAAGATACGCAGTATTTT
TRBJ2-5	few	TRBV7-2	13	.	CASRRQGRETQYF	TGTGCCAGCAGACGCCAGGGGAGAGAGACCCAGTACTTC
TRBJ2-1	.	TRBV20-1	15	TRBD2	CSARLAGGPINEQFF	TGCAGTGCTAGACTAGCGGGAGGCCCTATCAATGAGCAGTTCTTC
TRBJ2-1	few	TRBV20-1	14	.	CSAKVAGQRNEQFF	TGCAGTGCTAAAGTGGCAGGTCAGCGGAATGAGCAGTTCTTC
TRBJ1-4	.	TRBV12-3/TRBV12-4	13	.	CASSLGTYEKLFF	TGTGCCAGCAGTCTGGGGACGTATGAAAAACTGTTTTTT
TRBJ1-2	many	TRBV29-1	13	.	CSVEDPGNYGYTF	TGCAGCGTTGAAGACCCAGGGAACTATGGCTACACCTTC
TRBJ1-1	.	TRBV20-1	15	TRBD1	CSASPLDRANTEAFF	TGCAGTGCTAGTCCCCTTGACAGGGCGAACACTGAAGCTTTCTTT
TRBJ2-3	.	TRBV5-1	15	.	CASSLVGTLTDTRYF	TGCGCCAGCAGCTTGGTTGGGACATTGACAGATACGCGGTATTTT
TRBJ2-5	.	TRBV6-2/TRBV6-3	14	TRBD2	CASRRIQGGETQYF	TGTGCCAGCAGGCGTATCCAGGGAGGGGAGACCCAGTACTTC
TRBJ2-7	.	TRBV4-1	16	.	CASSQEAQPTSYEQYF	TGCGCCAGCAGCCAAGAAGCACAGCCAACCTCCTACGAGCAGTACTTC
TRBJ1-2	few	TRBV3-1	12	.	CASRNTDYGYTF	TGTGCCAGCAGAAACACCGACTATGGCTACACCTTC
TRBJ1-2	few	TRBV9	15	.	CASSPADSRTYGYTF	TGTGCCAGCAGCCCCGCGGACAGTCGAACCTATGGCTACACCTTC
TRBJ2-5	.	TRBV6-2/TRBV6-3	12	.	CASSEFEETQYF	TGTGCCAGCAGTGAATTCGAAGAGACCCAGTACTTC
TRBJ1-4	few	TRBV4-1	18	.	CASSRVGGRSPQGEKLFF	TGCGCCAGCAGCCGCGTTGGGGGGCGCTCCCCCCAGGGGGAAAAACTGTTTTTT
TRBJ2-7	few	TRBV15	15	TRBD2	CATSRDGRVEDEQYF	TGTGCCACCAGCAGAGATGGGAGGGTCGAGGACGAGCAGTACTTC
TRBJ1-2	.	TRBV25-1	15	TRBD1	CASSSWTGAIYGYTF	TGTGCCAGCAGTTCCTGGACAGGGGCGATATATGGCTACACCTTC
TRBJ2-7	.	TRBV4-1	15	.	CASSQPRWGSYEQYF	TGCGCCAGCAGCCAACCCCGGTGGGGTTCGTACGAGCAGTACTTC
TRBJ2-7	.	TRBV29-1	15	.	CSVESGGAEAYEQYF	TGCAGCGTTGAGAGTGGCGGGGCGGAGGCCTACGAGCAGTACTTC
TRBJ2-5	.	TRBV7-9	13	.	CVSSLVGEETQYF	TGCGTCAGCAGCTTAGTGGGGGAAGAGACCCAGTACTTC
TRBJ1-4	.	TRBV4-3	16	TRBD1	CASSQSSDRGREKLFF	TGCGCCAGCAGCCAATCCTCGGACAGGGGTAGGGAAAAACTGTTTTTT
TRBJ1-4	few	TRBV10-3	13	.	CAINRGSNEKLFF	TGTGCCATCAACCGGGGCTCTAATGAAAAACTGTTTTTT
TRBJ2-7	few	TRBV21-1	15	.	CASSNPLAGRYEQYF	TGTGCCAGCAGCAATCCTTTAGCGGGGAGGTACGAGCAGTACTTC
TRBJ1-4	once	TRBV11-2	14	.	CASSSGLGNEKLFF	TGTGCCAGCAGCTCGGGGCTGGGGAATGAAAAACTGTTTTTT
TRBJ2-2	few	TRBV7-2	15	.	CASSFRTANTGELFF	TGTGCCAGCAGCTTCCGGACAGCGAACACCGGGGAGCTGTTTTTT
TRBJ1-1	few	TRBV4-1	15	.	CASSHSKSGDTEAFF	TGCGCCAGCAGCCACAGCAAATCAGGGGACACTGAAGCTTTCTTT
TRBJ1-1	.	TRBV7-8	16	TRBD1	CASSEDRGRANTEAFF	TGTGCCAGCAGCGAGGACAGGGGGCGAGCGAACACTGAAGCTTTCTTT
TRBJ2-1	few	TRBV6-2/TRBV6-3	11	.	CASSWAVEQFF	TGTGCCAGCAGTTGGGCTGTTGAGCAGTTCTTC
TRBJ2-5	.	TRBV10-3	14	.	CAISESNPGETQYF	TGTGCCATCAGTGAGTCGAACCCCGGAGAGACCCAGTACTTC
TRBJ1-1	few	TRBV6-2/TRBV6-3	15	.	CASRTGRDMNTEAFF	TGTGCCAGCAGGACGGGACGAGACATGAACACTGAAGCTTTCTTT
TRBJ2-3	.	TRBV9	17	.	CASSPQGAGGATDTQYF	TGTGCCAGCAGCCCCCAGGGGGCGGGGGGCGCCACAGATACGCAGTATTTT
TRBJ2-7	.	TRBV27	15	TRBD2	CASSFFAGGFYEQYF	TGTGCCAGCAGTTTTTTTGCGGGGGGCTTCTACGAGCAGTACTTC
TRBJ2-7	.	TRBV27	16	TRBD1	CASSLSPNTGAYEQYF	TGTGCCAGCAGTTTATCACCCAATACAGGGGCCTACGAGCAGTACTTC
TRBJ1-3	.	TRBV2	14	TRBD1	CASTVQGAGNTIYF	TGTGCCAGCACCGTACAGGGGGCCGGGAACACCATATATTTT
TRBJ1-1	.	TRBV20-1	14	.	CSASRVLRNTEAFF	TGCAGTGCTAGTAGGGTGTTGAGGAACACTGAAGCTTTCTTT
TRBJ2-5	.	TRBV18	14	.	CASSPGQHQETQYF	TGTGCCAGCTCACCGGGGCAGCACCAAGAGACCCAGTACTTC
TRBJ2-2	once	TRBV28	15	TRBD2	CASSPSGESGGELFF	TGTGCCAGCTCCCCTAGCGGGGAGAGCGGCGGGGAGCTGTTTTTT
TRBJ1-2	.	TRBV4-1	14	.	CASSQNPLDYGYTF	TGCGCCAGCAGCCAAAATCCCTTGGACTATGGCTACACCTTC
TRBJ2-1	.	TRBV7-3	15	.	CVSSPGSVSYNEQFF	TGTGTCAGCAGCCCAGGGTCGGTGTCGTACAATGAGCAGTTCTTC
TRBJ1-1	few	TRBV7-3	15	.	CASSLDPGLTTEAFF	TGTGCCAGCAGCTTAGACCCAGGGTTGACGACTGAAGCTTTCTTT